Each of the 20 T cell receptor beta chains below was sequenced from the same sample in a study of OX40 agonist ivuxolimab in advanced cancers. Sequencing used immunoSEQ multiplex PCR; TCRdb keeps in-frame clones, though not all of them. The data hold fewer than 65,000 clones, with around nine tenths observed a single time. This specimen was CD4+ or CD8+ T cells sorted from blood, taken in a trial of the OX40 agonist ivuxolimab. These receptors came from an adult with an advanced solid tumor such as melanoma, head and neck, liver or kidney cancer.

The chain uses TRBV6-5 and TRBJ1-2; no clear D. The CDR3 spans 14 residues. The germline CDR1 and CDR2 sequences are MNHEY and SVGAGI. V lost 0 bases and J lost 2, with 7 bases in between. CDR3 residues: CASSYSAQNYGYTF. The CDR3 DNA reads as TGTGCCAGCAGTTACTCTGCACAGAACTATGGCTACACCTTC.

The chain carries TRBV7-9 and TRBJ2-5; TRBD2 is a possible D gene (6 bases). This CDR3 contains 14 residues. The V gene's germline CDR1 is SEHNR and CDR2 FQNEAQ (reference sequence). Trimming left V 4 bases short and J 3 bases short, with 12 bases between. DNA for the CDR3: TGTGCCAGCAGCTCTAGGTCGGGGGAAGAGACCCAGTACTTC. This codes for CASSSRSGEETQYF.

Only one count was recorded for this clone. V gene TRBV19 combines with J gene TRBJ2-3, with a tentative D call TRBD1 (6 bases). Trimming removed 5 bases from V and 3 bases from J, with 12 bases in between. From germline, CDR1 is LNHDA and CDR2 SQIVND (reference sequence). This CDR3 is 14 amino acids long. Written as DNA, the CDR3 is TGTGCCAGTAGTGCCAGGGGCCGAACAGATACGCAGTATTTT. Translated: CASSARGRTDTQYF.

The CDR3 here is CASRAGEPQHF. CDR3 bases: TGTGCCAGCAGGGCTGGGGAGCCCCAGCATTTT. V usage is TRBV28 and J usage is TRBJ1-5; D uncertain. The V gene's germline CDR1 is MDHEN and CDR2 SYDVKM. Trimming took 6 bases from V and 8 from J, leaving 8 bases between them. CDR3 length: 11 residues.

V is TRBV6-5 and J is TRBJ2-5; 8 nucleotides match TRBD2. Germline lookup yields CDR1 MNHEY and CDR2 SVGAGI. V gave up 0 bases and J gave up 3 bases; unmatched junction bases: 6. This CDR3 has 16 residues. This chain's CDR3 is CASSYSVGLVKETQYF. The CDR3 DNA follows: TGTGCCAGCAGTTACTCAGTGGGACTAGTAAAAGAGACCCAGTACTTC.

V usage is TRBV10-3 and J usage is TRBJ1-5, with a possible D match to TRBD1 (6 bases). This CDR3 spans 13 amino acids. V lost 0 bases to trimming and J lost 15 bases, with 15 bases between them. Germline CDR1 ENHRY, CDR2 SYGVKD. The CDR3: CAISESNGGARHF. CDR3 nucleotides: TGTGCCATCAGTGAGTCGAATGGGGGCGCCCGGCATTTT.

This CDR3 reads CASSDRARTDTQYF. CDR3 in DNA: TGTGCCAGCAGTGACAGGGCGAGGACAGATACGCAGTATTTT. The rearrangement uses TRBV2 and TRBJ2-3, with D maybe TRBD1 (5 bases). This CDR3 region has 14 residues. V was shortened by 3 bases and J by 3 bases, with 10 bases between the two germline ends. Per the germline V gene, CDR1 is SNHLY and CDR2 is FYNNEI.

The CDR3: CASSFGTQGTGELFF. CDR3 DNA sequence: TGCGCCAGCAGCTTCGGGACGCAGGGCACCGGGGAGCTGTTTTTT. This sequence joins TRBV5-1 and TRBJ2-2; tentatively, D is TRBD1 or TRBD2 (5 bases each). Looked up from germline, CDR1 is SGHRS and CDR2 is YFSETQ. CDR3 length equals 15 residues. Trimming cost V 2 bases and J 4 bases, with 12 bases left between them.

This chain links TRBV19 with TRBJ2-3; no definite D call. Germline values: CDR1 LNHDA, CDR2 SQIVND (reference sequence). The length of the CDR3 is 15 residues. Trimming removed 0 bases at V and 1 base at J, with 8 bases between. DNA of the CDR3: TGTGCCAGTAGTATAGATGCCCAGGGCACAGATACGCAGTATTTT. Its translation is CASSIDAQGTDTQYF.

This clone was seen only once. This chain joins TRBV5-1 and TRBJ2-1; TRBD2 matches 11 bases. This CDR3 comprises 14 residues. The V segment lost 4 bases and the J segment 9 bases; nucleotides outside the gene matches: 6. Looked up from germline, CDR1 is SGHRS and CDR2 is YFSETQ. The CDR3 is CASSLTSGSGEQFF. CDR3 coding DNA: TGCGCCAGCAGCCTAACTAGCGGGAGCGGTGAGCAGTTCTTC.

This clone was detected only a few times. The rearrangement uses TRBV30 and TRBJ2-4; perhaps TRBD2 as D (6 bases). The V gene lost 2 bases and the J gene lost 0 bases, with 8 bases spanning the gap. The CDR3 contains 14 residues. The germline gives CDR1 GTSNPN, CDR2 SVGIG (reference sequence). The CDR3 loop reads CAWSSGLAKNIQYF. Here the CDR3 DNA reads TGTGCCTGGAGTTCGGGACTAGCCAAAAACATTCAGTACTTC.

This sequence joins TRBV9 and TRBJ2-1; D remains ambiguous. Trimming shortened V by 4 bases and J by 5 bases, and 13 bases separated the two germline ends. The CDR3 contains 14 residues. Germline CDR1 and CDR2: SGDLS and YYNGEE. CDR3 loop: CASSPRTGNNEQFF. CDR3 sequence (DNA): TGTGCCAGCAGCCCACGGACGGGTAACAATGAGCAGTTCTTC.

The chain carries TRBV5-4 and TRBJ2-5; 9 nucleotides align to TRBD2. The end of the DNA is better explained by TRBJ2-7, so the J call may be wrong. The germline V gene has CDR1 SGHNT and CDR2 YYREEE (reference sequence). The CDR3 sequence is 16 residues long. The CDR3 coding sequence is TGTGCCAGCAGCTTGGGGAGCGGGGGGTTTTTCTACGAGCAGTACTTC. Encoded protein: CASSLGSGGFFYEQYF.

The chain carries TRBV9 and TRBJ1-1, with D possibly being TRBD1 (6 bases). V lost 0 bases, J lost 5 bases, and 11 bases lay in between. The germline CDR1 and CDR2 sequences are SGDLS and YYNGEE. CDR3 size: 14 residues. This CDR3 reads CASSVATQGTEAFF. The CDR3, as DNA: TGTGCCAGCAGCGTAGCTACCCAGGGGACTGAAGCTTTCTTT. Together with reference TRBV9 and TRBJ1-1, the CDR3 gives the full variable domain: DSGVTQTPKHLITATGQRVTLRCSPRSGDLSVYWYQQSLDQGLQFLIQYYNGEERAKGNILERFSAQQFPDLHSELNLSSLELGDSALYFCASSVATQGTEAFFGQGTRLTVV.

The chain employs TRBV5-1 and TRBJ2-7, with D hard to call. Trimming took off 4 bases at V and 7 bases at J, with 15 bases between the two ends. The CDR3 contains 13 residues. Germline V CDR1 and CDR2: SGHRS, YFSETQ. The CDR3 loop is CASSPDSLREQYF. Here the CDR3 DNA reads TGCGCCAGCAGCCCTGACTCGCTCAGGGAGCAGTACTTC.

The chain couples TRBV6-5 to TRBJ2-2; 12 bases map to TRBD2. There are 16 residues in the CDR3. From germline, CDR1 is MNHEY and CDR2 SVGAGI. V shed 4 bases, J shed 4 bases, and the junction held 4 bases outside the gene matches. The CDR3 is CASSSRLAGVTGELFF. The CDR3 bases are TGTGCCAGCAGTTCCCGACTAGCGGGAGTCACCGGGGAGCTGTTTTTT.

The CDR3 spells CASSPRRDPYNEQFF. The CDR3 DNA reads TGTGCCAGCAGCCCCCGCAGGGATCCTTACAATGAGCAGTTCTTC. This chain links TRBV9 with TRBJ2-1; a weak D match, TRBD1 (5 bases). The CDR3 runs to 15 residues. Per germline, CDR1 SGDLS and CDR2 YYNGEE. V lost 4 bases to trimming and J lost 4 bases, with 15 bases between them.

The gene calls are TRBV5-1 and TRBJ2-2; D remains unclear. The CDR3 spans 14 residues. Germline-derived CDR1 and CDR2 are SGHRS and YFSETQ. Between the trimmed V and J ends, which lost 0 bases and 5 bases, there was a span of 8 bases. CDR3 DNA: TGCGCCAGCAGCTTGGACGGATTTACCGGGGAGCTGTTTTTT. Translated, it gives CASSLDGFTGELFF.

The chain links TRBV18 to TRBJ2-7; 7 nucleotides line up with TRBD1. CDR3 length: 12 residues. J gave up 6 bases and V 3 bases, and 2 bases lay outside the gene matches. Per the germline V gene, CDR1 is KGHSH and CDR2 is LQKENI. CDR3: CASSPDRVEQYF. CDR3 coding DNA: TGTGCCAGCTCACCCGACAGGGTCGAGCAGTACTTC.

Written as DNA, the CDR3 is TGTGCCAGCAGCCAAGGATCCAGGGGAGCTGGGGCCAACGTCCTGACTTTC. Protein: CASSQGSRGAGANVLTF. The chain joins TRBV4-2 to TRBJ2-6, with D perhaps matching TRBD1 (6 bases). The germline gives CDR1 LGHNA, CDR2 YNFKEQ. The CDR3 covers 17 residues. V was cut by 1 base and J by 2 bases, with 12 bases left in between.